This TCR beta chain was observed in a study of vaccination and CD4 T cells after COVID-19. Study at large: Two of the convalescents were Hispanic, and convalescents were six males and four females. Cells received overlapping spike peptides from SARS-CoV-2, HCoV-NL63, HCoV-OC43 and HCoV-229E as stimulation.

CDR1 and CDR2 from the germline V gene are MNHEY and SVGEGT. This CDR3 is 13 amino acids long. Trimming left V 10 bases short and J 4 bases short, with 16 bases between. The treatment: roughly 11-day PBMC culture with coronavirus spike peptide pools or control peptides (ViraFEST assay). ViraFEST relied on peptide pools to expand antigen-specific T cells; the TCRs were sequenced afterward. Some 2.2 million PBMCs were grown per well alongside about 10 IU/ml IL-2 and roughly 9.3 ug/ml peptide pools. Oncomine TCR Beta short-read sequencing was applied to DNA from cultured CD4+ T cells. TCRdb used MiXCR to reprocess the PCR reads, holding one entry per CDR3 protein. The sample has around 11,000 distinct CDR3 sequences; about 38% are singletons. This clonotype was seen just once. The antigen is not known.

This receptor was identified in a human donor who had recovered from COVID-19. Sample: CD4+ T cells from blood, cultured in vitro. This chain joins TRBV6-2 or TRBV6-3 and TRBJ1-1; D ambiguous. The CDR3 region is CATRRPGGTEAFF. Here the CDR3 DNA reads TGTGCCACCCGGAGGCCGGGCGGCACTGAAGCTTTCTTT.